This T cell receptor (beta chain) was sequenced in a study of response to subunit inactivated influenza vaccine. Regarding the study as a whole: It was the authors' suggestion that each seasonal influenza vaccination recruits few new T cells.

With respect to this clonotype: Its cognate antigen is unknown.

After removal of 6 bases from V and 7 bases from J, the junction contained 10 bases not matched to a gene. Per germline, CDR1 MNHNS and CDR2 SASEGT. The CDR3 runs 15 residues. TCRdb recomputed calls from the RT-PCR reads with MiXCR, one row per CDR3 protein. This sample has around 520,000 distinct CDR3 sequences; approximately 24% occur once, and the top ten carry around 2%. This receptor was taken from a man in his fifties or sixties who received an inactivated influenza vaccine. The rearrangement uses TRBV6-1 and TRBJ2-1; 9 bases agree with TRBD1. This material consisted of CD4+ T cells sorted from PBMCs, taken 5 days after vaccination. In DNA, the CDR3 is TGTGCCAGCAGGGGGACAGGGTGGTCTGTTAATGAGCAGTTCTTC. Protein product: CASRGTGWSVNEQFF.